Listed below are T cell receptor beta chains from one sample, sequenced in a study of blood T cell repertoires in COVID-19. TCRdb's copy holds only in-frame clones and misses some; the assay was immunoSEQ multiplex PCR. The table has 100,000 to 150,000 clones, approximately 82% seen once. Sample: peripheral blood. The receptor source for this set is a man older than 75 with active or convalescent COVID-19. The CDR3 runs from the conserved cysteine through the conserved F or W. The order of the fields is CDR3 length, D gene, V gene, J gene, clone size, CDR3 DNA, CDR3 protein. A D gene is named only where the DNA matches it firmly. A clone size is listed for some rows: how often the clone was seen (once, few, many), or a class if it is expanded.

CDR3 length: 16; D gene: TRBD2; V gene: TRBV7-9; J gene: TRBJ2-5; clone size: .; CDR3 DNA: TGTGCCAGCACTTGGGAACGGACTAGCGGGGTTGAGACCCAGTACTTC; CDR3 protein: CASTWERTSGVETQYF
CDR3 length: 14; D gene: .; V gene: TRBV6-5; J gene: TRBJ1-1; clone size: .; CDR3 DNA: TGTGCCAGCAGGGCACAGGACAGAAACACTGAAGCTTTCTTT; CDR3 protein: CASRAQDRNTEAFF
CDR3 length: 13; D gene: TRBD1; V gene: TRBV6-6; J gene: TRBJ1-2; clone size: .; CDR3 DNA: TGTGCCAGCAGCCGACAGGGGCCCTATGGCTACACCTTC; CDR3 protein: CASSRQGPYGYTF
CDR3 length: 14; D gene: TRBD1; V gene: TRBV2; J gene: TRBJ1-2; clone size: .; CDR3 DNA: TGTGCCAGCAGAGAGGGACAGGGGGACTATGGCTACACCTTC; CDR3 protein: CASREGQGDYGYTF
CDR3 length: 15; D gene: TRBD1; V gene: TRBV6-5; J gene: TRBJ1-5; clone size: .; CDR3 DNA: TGTGCCAGCAGTTACTCTGGGACAGGGTATCAGCCCCAGCATTTT; CDR3 protein: CASSYSGTGYQPQHF
CDR3 length: 13; D gene: TRBD2; V gene: TRBV6-2/TRBV6-3; J gene: TRBJ2-1; clone size: .; CDR3 DNA: TGTGCCAGCAGTGGACTAGCGGTGAATGAGCAGTTCTTC; CDR3 protein: CASSGLAVNEQFF
CDR3 length: 18; D gene: TRBD2; V gene: TRBV5-1; J gene: TRBJ2-2; clone size: .; CDR3 DNA: TGCGCCAGCAGCTTGGGTTCTAGCGGGGGACCTAACACCGGGGAGCTGTTTTTT; CDR3 protein: CASSLGSSGGPNTGELFF
CDR3 length: 11; D gene: .; V gene: TRBV6-4; J gene: TRBJ1-2; clone size: .; CDR3 DNA: TGTGCCAGCAGTCCAGGGTATGGCTACACCTTC; CDR3 protein: CASSPGYGYTF
CDR3 length: 13; D gene: .; V gene: TRBV15; J gene: TRBJ1-1; clone size: .; CDR3 DNA: TGTGCCACCAGCAGTGATGACAGGTCTGAAGCTTTCTTT; CDR3 protein: CATSSDDRSEAFF
CDR3 length: 16; D gene: TRBD1; V gene: TRBV7-9; J gene: TRBJ1-2; clone size: .; CDR3 DNA: TGTGCCAGCAGCCATTCCCAGGGGGCTCCGGGGAGGGGCTACACCTTC; CDR3 protein: CASSHSQGAPGRGYTF
CDR3 length: 14; D gene: .; V gene: TRBV5-1; J gene: TRBJ1-1; clone size: once; CDR3 DNA: TGCGCCAGCAGCTTGTGGGGGCTAGACACTGAAGCTTTCTTT; CDR3 protein: CASSLWGLDTEAFF
CDR3 length: 14; D gene: .; V gene: TRBV4-2; J gene: TRBJ1-2; clone size: .; CDR3 DNA: TGTGCCAGCAGCCAAGATCGGCAGGCCTATGGCTACACCTTC; CDR3 protein: CASSQDRQAYGYTF
CDR3 length: 13; D gene: .; V gene: TRBV11-3; J gene: TRBJ2-5; clone size: .; CDR3 DNA: TGTGCCAGCAGCCTAGCCAGTCAAGAGACCCAGTACTTC; CDR3 protein: CASSLASQETQYF
CDR3 length: 13; D gene: .; V gene: TRBV12-3/TRBV12-4; J gene: TRBJ2-7; clone size: .; CDR3 DNA: TGTGCCAGCAGTTCCTCGGGGACTCTGGAGCAGTACTTC; CDR3 protein: CASSSSGTLEQYF
CDR3 length: 14; D gene: TRBD1; V gene: TRBV19; J gene: TRBJ1-2; clone size: .; CDR3 DNA: TGTGCCAGTAGCCAGCAGGGGGCGTATTACGGCTACACCTTC; CDR3 protein: CASSQQGAYYGYTF
CDR3 length: 17; D gene: TRBD1; V gene: TRBV19; J gene: TRBJ2-3; clone size: .; CDR3 DNA: TGTGCCAGTAGTATAGATCGCGGGACAGGGTGGACAGATACGCAGTATTTT; CDR3 protein: CASSIDRGTGWTDTQYF
CDR3 length: 16; D gene: TRBD2; V gene: TRBV5-8; J gene: TRBJ2-2; clone size: .; CDR3 DNA: TGTGCCAGCACACTCCTAGCGGGGATCGGCACCGGGGAGCTGTTTTTT; CDR3 protein: CASTLLAGIGTGELFF
CDR3 length: 15; D gene: .; V gene: TRBV13; J gene: TRBJ2-7; clone size: .; CDR3 DNA: TGTGCCAGCAGTACGAATGGCCGTTCGACTTACGAGCAGTACTTC; CDR3 protein: CASSTNGRSTYEQYF
CDR3 length: 15; D gene: TRBD1; V gene: TRBV2; J gene: TRBJ1-1; clone size: .; CDR3 DNA: TGTGCCAGCAGTGGGGCCGGGACAGGGGGCACTGAAGCTTTCTTT; CDR3 protein: CASSGAGTGGTEAFF
CDR3 length: 12; D gene: .; V gene: TRBV5-1; J gene: TRBJ1-1; clone size: .; CDR3 DNA: TGCGCCAGCAGCCTACTAGACACTGAAGCTTTCTTT; CDR3 protein: CASSLLDTEAFF
CDR3 length: 14; D gene: .; V gene: TRBV19; J gene: TRBJ1-5; clone size: .; CDR3 DNA: TGTGCCAGTAGTATTTCCGCCCAGGGGATGCCCCAGCATTTT; CDR3 protein: CASSISAQGMPQHF
CDR3 length: 15; D gene: .; V gene: TRBV10-3; J gene: TRBJ1-5; clone size: .; CDR3 DNA: TGTGCCATCAGTGAGCACGGCGGGGTAGGTCAGCCCCAGCATTTT; CDR3 protein: CAISEHGGVGQPQHF
CDR3 length: 16; D gene: .; V gene: TRBV16; J gene: TRBJ1-3; clone size: .; CDR3 DNA: TGTGCCAGCAGCCAAAATTATGAGGGTGCCGGAAACACCATATATTTT; CDR3 protein: CASSQNYEGAGNTIYF
CDR3 length: 13; D gene: .; V gene: TRBV6-2/TRBV6-3; J gene: TRBJ1-2; clone size: .; CDR3 DNA: TGTGCCAGCAGTAATGGACAGAAGGTTGGCTACACCTTC; CDR3 protein: CASSNGQKVGYTF
CDR3 length: 12; D gene: .; V gene: TRBV10-3; J gene: TRBJ2-1; clone size: .; CDR3 DNA: TGTGCCATCTCTCCGGGTGGCGATGAGCAGTTCTTC; CDR3 protein: CAISPGGDEQFF